This T cell receptor (beta chain) was observed in a study of cytomegalovirus exposure and HLA in healthy donors. The primer mix had 60 Vbeta and 13 Jbeta primers. The repertoire was sequenced with immunoSEQ multiplex PCR; TCRdb's copy has only in-frame clones and lacks some. This sample yields about 140,000 clones, of which 70% to 80% are seen a single time; about 10% belongs to the top ten. V was shortened by 4 bases and J by 6 bases, with 10 bases between the two germline ends. CDR1 and CDR2 from the germline V gene are SQVTM and ANQGSEA. The CDR3 has 12 amino acids. Findings and caveats of the study: Earlier analysis yielded a pattern in which most TCR beta V segments were productive about 90% or about 30% of the time.

A remark on this clone: The antigen remains undetermined.

The specimen was PBMCs. This chain connects TRBV29-1 to TRBJ2-1; D remains ambiguous. This clonotype was sampled from a woman aged 45-65 years in good health and CMV-seropositive. The CDR3 spells CSVVRTGNEQFF. In DNA form, the CDR3 reads TGCAGCGTTGTTAGAACGGGCAATGAGCAGTTCTTC.